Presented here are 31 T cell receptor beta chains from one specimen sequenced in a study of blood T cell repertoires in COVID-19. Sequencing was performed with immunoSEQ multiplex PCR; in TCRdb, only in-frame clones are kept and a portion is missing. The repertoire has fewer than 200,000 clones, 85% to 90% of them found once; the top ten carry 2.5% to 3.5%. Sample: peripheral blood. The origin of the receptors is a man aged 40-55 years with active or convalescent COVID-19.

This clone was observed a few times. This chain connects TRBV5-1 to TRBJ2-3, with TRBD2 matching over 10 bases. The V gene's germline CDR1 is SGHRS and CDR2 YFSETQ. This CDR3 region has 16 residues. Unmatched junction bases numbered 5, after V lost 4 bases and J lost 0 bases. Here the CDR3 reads CASSRGGLASTDTQYF. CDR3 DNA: TGCGCCAGCAGCCGCGGGGGACTAGCGAGCACAGATACGCAGTATTTT.

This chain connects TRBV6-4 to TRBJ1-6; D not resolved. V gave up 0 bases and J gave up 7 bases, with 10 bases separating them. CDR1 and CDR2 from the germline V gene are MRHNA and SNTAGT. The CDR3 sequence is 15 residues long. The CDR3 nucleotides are TGTGCCAGCAGTGACTCGAGGGATCTGAATTCACCCCTCCACTTT. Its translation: CASSDSRDLNSPLHF.

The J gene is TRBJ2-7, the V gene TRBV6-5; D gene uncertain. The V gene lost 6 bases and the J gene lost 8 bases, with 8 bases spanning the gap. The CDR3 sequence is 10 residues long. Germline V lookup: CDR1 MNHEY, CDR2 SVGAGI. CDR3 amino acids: CASSVSQQYF. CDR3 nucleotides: TGTGCCAGCAGCGTCTCTCAGCAGTACTTC.

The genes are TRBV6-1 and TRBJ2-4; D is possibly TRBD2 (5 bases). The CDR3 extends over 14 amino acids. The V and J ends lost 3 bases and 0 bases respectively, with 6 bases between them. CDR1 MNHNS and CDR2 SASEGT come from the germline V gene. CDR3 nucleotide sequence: TGTGCCAGCAGTGATGAGGGAGCCAAAAACATTCAGTACTTC. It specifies CASSDEGAKNIQYF.

DNA of the CDR3: TGTGCCACCAGCACCAGTCCCCGATCTGGTAGCAATCAGCCCCAGTATTTT. Translated: CATSTSPRSGSNQPQYF. The J gene is TRBJ1-5, the V gene TRBV15; D is undetermined. The J call may be in error: the DNA end matches TRBJ2-3 better. The CDR3 extends over 17 amino acids. Germline assignment: CDR1 LNHNV and CDR2 YYDKDF (reference sequence).

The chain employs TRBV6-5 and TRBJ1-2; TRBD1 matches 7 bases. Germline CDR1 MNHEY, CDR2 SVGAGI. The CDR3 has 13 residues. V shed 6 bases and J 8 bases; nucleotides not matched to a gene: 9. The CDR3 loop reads CASRVGTDLGYTF. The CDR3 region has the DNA TGTGCCAGCAGGGTAGGGACAGACCTAGGCTACACCTTC.

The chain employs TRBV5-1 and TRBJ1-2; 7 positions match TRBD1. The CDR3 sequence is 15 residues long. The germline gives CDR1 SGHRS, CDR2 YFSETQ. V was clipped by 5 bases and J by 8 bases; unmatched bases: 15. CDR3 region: CASRQTGTNLPGYTF. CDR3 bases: TGCGCCAGCAGGCAGACAGGGACGAACCTTCCGGGCTACACCTTC.

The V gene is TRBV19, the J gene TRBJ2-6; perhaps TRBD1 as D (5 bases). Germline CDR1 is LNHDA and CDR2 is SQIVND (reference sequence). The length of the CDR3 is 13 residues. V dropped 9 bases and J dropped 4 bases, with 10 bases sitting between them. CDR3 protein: CASRDFGANVLTF. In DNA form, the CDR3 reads TGTGCCAGCAGGGATTTCGGGGCCAACGTCCTGACTTTC.

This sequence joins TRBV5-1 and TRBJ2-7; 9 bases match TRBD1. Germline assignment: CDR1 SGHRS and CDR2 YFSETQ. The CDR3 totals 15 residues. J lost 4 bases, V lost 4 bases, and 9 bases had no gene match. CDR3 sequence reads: CASSPAGTGTYEQYF. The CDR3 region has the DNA TGCGCCAGCAGCCCGGCCGGGACAGGGACATACGAGCAGTACTTC. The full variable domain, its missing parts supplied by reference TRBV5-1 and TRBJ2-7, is KAGVTQTPRYLIKTRGQQVTLSCSPISGHRSVSWYQQTPGQGLQFLFEYFSETQRNKGNFPGRFSGRQFSNSRSEMNVSTLELGDSALYLCASSPAGTGTYEQYFGPGTRLTVT.

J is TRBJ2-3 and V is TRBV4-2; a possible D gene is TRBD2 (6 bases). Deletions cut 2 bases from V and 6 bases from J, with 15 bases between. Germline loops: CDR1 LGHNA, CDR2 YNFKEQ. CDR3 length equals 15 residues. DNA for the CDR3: TGTGCCAGCAGCCAATACCCCGGGACTTCTGATACGCAGTATTTT. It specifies CASSQYPGTSDTQYF.

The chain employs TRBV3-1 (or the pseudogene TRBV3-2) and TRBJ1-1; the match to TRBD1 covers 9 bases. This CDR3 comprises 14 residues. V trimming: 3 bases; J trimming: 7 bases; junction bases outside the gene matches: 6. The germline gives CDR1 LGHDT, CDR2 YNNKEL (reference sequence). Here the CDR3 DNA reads TGTGCCAGCAGCCACAGGACAGGGGCTTTTGAAGCTTTCTTT. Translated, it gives CASSHRTGAFEAFF.

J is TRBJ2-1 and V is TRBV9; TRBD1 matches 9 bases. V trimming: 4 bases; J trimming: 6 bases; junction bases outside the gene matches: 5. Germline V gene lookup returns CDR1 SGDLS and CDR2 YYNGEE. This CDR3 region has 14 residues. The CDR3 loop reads CASSQQGAINEQFF. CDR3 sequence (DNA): TGTGCCAGCAGCCAACAGGGGGCCATCAATGAGCAGTTCTTC.

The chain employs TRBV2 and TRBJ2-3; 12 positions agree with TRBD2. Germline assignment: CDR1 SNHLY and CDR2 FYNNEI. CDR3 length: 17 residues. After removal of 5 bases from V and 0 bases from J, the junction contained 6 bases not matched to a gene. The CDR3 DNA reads TGTGCCAGCAGTACCACTAGCGGGGGGCAAAGCACAGATACGCAGTATTTT. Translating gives CASSTTSGGQSTDTQYF.

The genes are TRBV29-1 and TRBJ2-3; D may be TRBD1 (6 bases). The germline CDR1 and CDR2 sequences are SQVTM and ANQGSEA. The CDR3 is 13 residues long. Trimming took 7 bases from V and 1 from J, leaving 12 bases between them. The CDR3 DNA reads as TGCAGCGCTACGTGGACAGGCACAGATACGCAGTATTTT. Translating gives CSATWTGTDTQYF.

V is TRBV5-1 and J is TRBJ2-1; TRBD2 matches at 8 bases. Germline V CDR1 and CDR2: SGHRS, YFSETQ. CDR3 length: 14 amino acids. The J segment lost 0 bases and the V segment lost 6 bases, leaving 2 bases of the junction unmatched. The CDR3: CASTGTSSYNEQFF. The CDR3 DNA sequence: TGCGCCAGCACCGGGACTAGCTCCTACAATGAGCAGTTCTTC.

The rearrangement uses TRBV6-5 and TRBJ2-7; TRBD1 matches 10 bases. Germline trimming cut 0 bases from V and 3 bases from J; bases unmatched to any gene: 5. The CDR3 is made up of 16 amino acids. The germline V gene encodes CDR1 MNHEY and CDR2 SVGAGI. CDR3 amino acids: CASSYSVTGGSYEQYF. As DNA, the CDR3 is TGTGCCAGCAGTTACTCGGTGACAGGGGGCAGCTACGAGCAGTACTTC.

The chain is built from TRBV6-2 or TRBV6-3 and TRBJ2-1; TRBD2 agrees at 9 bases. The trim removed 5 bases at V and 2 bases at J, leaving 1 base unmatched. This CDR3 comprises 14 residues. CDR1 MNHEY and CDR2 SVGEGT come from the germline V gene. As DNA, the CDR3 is TGTGCCAGCAGTGGGACTAGCCCCTACAATGAGCAGTTCTTC. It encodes CASSGTSPYNEQFF.

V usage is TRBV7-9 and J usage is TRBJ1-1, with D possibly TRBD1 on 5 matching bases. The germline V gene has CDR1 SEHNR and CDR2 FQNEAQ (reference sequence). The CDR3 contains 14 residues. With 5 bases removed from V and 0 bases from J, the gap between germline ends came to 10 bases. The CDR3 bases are TGTGCCAGCAGCCCGGACAACATGAACACTGAAGCTTTCTTT. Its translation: CASSPDNMNTEAFF.

CDR3 coding DNA: TGCGCCAGCAGCAATGGACAGGACTTCTATGGCTACACCTTC. It is translated as CASSNGQDFYGYTF. The rearrangement links TRBV5-1 to TRBJ1-2; TRBD1 matches at 7 bases. The CDR3 is 14 residues long. The germline V gene encodes CDR1 SGHRS and CDR2 YFSETQ. Trimming at V came to 4 bases and at J to 4 bases, leaving 7 bases not matched to a gene.

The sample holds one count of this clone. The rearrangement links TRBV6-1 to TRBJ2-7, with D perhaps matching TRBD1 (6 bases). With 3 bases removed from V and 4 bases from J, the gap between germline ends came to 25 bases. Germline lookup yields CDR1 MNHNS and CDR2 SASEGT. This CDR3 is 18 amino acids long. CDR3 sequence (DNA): TGTGCCAGCAGTGATGATGGTCGGACAGCGAGTATCCTATACGAGCAGTACTTC. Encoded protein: CASSDDGRTASILYEQYF.

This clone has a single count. The chain's CDR3 is CASSQEGLEEKETQYF. The CDR3 DNA reads TGTGCCAGCAGCCAAGAGGGACTAGAAGAAAAAGAGACCCAGTACTTC. V usage is TRBV3-1 (or the pseudogene TRBV3-2) and J usage is TRBJ2-5; 8 positions match TRBD2. This CDR3 spans 16 amino acids. Per germline, CDR1 LGHDT and CDR2 YNNKEL (reference sequence). V was clipped by 0 bases and J by 3 bases; unmatched bases: 6.

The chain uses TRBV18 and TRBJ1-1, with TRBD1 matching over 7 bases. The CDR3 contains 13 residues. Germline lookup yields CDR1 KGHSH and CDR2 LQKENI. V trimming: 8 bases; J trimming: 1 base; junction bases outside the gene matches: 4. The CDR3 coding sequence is TGTGCCAGCCGGGGACAGTCGAACACTGAAGCTTTCTTT. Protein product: CASRGQSNTEAFF.

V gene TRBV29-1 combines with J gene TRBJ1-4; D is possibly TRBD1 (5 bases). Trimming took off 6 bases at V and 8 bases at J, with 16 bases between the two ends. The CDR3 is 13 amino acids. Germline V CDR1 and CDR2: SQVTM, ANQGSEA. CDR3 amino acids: CSVTKGFLEKLFF. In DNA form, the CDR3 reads TGCAGCGTGACGAAGGGGTTTCTGGAAAAACTGTTTTTT.

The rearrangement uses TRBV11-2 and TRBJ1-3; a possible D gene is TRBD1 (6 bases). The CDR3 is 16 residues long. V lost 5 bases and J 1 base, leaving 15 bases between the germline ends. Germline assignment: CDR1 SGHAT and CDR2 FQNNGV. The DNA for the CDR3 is TGTGCCAGCAGCCCACTGACAGGCCGTTCTGGAAACACCATATATTTT. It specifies CASSPLTGRSGNTIYF.

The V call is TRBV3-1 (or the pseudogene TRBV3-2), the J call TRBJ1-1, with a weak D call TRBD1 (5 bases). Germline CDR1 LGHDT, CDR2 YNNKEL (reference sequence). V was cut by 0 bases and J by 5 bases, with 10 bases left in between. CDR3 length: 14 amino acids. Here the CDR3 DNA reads TGTGCCAGCAGCCAAGAGGGCAGGGCGACTGAAGCTTTCTTT. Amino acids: CASSQEGRATEAFF.

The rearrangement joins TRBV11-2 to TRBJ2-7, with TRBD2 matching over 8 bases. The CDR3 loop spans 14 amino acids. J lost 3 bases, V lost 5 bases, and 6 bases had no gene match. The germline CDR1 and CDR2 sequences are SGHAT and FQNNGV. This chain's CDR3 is CASSQGLGVYEQYF. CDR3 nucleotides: TGTGCCAGCAGCCAGGGACTAGGCGTCTACGAGCAGTACTTC.

In nucleotides, the CDR3 is TGTGCCAGCAGCACTAGTCCGTACAGGGGCCCAAGGTATGGCTACACCTTC. Its protein is CASSTSPYRGPRYGYTF. V is TRBV11-3 and J is TRBJ1-2; 7 nucleotides align to TRBD1. CDR1 is SGHNT, CDR2 YENEEA, per germline. This CDR3 has 17 residues. V shed 5 bases, J shed 5 bases, and the junction held 17 bases outside the gene matches.

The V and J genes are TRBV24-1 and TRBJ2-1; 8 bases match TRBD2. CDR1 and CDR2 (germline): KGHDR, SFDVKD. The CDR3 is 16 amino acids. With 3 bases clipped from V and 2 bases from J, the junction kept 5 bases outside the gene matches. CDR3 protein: CATSDRSGGAYNEQFF. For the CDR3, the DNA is TGTGCCACCAGTGATAGAAGCGGGGGAGCCTACAATGAGCAGTTCTTC.

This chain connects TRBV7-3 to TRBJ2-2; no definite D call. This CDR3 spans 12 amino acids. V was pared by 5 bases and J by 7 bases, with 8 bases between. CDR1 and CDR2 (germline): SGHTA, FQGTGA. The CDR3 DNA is TGTGCCAGCAGCATGCCAGGCGGGGAGCTGTTTTTT. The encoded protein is CASSMPGGELFF. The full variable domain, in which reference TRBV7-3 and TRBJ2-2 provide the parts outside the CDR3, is GAGVSQTPSNKVTEKGKYVELRCDPISGHTALYWYRQSLGQGPEFLIYFQGTGAADDSGLPNDRFFAVRPEGSVSTLKIQRTERGDSAVYLCASSMPGGELFFGEGSRLTVL.

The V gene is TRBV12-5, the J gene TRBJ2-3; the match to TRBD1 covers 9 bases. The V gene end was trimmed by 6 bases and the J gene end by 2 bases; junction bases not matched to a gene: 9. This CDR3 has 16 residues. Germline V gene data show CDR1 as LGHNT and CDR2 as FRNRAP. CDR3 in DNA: TGTGCTAGTGGACCGCCTGACAGGGGGTACACAGATACGCAGTATTTT. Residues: CASGPPDRGYTDTQYF.

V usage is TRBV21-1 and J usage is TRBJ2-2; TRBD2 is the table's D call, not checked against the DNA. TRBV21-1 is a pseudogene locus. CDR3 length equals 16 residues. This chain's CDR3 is CASSKARGLAFGELFF. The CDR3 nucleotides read TGTGCCAGCAGCAAAGCGCGGGGACTAGCGTTCGGGGAGCTGTTTTTT.